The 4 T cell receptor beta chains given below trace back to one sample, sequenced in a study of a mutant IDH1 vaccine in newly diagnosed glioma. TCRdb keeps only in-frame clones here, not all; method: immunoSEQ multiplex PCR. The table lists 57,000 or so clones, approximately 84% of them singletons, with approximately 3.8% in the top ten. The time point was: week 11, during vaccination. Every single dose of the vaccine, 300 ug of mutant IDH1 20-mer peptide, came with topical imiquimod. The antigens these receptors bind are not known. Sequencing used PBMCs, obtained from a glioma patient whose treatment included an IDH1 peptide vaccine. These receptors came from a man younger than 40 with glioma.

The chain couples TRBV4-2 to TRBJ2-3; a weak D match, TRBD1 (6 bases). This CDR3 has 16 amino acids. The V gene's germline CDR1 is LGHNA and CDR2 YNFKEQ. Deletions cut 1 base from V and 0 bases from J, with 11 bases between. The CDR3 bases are TGTGCCAGCAGCCAAGTTGGGGGCCCTAGCACAGATACGCAGTATTTT. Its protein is CASSQVGGPSTDTQYF.

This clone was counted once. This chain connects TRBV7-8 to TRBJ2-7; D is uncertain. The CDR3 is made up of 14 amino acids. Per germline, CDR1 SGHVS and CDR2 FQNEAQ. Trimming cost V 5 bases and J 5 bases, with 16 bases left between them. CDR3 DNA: TGTGCCAGCAGCCCCTTAGGGCTCCGAAACGAGCAGTACTTC. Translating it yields CASSPLGLRNEQYF.

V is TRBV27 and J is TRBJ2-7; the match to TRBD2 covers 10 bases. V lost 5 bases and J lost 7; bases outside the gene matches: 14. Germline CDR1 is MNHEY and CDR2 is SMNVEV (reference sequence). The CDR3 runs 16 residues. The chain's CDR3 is CASSPPGLSGRKEQYF. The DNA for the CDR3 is TGTGCCAGCAGTCCGCCCGGACTTAGCGGGAGGAAAGAGCAGTACTTC.

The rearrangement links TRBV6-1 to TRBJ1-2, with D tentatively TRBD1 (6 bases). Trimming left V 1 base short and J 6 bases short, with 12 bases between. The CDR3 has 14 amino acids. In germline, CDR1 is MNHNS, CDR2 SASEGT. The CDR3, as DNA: TGTGCCAGCAGTGAAGGGACAGAATCGCATGGCTACACCTTC. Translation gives CASSEGTESHGYTF.